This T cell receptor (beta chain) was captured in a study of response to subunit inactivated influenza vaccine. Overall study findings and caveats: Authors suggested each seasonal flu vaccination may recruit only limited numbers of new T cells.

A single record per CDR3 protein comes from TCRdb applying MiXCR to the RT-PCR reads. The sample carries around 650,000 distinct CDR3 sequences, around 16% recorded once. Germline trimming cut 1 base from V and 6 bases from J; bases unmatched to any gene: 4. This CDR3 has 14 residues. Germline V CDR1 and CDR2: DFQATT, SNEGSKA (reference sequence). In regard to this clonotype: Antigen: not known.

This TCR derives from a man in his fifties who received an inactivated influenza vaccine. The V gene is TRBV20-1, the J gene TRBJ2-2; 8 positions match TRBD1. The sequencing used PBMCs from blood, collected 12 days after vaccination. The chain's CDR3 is CSARAQGAAGELFF. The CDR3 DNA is TGCAGTGCTAGAGCCCAGGGGGCTGCCGGGGAGCTGTTTTTT.